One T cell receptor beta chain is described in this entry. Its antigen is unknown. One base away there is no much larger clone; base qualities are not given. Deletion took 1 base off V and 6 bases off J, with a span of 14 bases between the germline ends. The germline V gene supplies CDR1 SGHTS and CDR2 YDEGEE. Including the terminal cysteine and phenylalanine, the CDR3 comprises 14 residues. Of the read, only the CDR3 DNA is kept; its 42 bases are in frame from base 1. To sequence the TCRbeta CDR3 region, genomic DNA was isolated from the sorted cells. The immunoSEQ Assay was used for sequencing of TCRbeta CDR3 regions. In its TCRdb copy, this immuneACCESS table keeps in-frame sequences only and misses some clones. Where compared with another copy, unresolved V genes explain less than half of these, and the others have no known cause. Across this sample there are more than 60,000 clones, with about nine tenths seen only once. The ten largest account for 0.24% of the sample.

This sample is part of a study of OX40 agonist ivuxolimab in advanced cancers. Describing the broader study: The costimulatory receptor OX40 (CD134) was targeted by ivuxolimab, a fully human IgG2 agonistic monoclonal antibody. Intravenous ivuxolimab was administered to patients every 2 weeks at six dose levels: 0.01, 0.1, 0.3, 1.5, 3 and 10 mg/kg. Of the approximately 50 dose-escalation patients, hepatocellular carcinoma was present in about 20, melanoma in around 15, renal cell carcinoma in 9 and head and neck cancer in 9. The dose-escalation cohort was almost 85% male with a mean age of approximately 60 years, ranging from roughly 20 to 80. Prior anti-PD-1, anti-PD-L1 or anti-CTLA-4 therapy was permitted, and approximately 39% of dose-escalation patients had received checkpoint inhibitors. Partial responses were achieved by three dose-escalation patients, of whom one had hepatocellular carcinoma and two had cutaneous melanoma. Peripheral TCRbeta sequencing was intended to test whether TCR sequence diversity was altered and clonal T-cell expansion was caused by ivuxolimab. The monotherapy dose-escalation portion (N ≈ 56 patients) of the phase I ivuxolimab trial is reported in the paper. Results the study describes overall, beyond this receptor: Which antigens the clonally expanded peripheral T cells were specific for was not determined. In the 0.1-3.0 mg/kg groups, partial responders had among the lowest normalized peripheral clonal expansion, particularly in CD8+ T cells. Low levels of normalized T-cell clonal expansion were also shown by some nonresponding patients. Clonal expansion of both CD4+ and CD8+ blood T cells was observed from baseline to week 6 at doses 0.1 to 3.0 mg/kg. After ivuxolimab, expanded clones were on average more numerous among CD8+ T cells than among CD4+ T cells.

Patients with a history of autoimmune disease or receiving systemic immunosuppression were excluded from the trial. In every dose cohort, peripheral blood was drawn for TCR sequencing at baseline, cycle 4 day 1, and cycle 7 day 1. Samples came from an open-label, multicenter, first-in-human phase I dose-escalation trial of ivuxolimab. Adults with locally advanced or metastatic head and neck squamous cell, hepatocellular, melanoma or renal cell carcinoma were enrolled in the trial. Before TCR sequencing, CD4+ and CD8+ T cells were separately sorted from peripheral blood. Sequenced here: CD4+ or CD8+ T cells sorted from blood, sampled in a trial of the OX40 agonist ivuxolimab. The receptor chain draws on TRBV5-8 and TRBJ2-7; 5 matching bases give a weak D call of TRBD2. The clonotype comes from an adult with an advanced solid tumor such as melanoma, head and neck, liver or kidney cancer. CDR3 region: CASSLRGSIFEQYF. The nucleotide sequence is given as TGTGCCAGCAGCTTGCGTGGGAGTATTTTCGAGCAGTACTTC.